This is a list of T cell receptor beta chains from one sample in a study of T-cell reconstitution after alpha-beta-depleted transplantation in children. One entry per CDR3 protein results from TCRdb running MiXCR on the PCR reads. The data show about a million distinct CDR3 sequences, 25% to 35% seen once. Sequenced material: PBMCs, mostly from graft donor cells, taken 360 days after TCRalphabeta/CD19-depleted stem cell transplant. Receptors were obtained from a boy in the first two years of life who had a stem cell transplant for SCID, so the T cells may come from the graft donor. The CDR3 runs from the conserved cysteine through the conserved F or W. A D gene is named only where the DNA matches it firmly. The size of a clone is reported for some rows only, either as once, few or many, or as a class for expanded clones.

v_gene,abundance,d_gene,j_gene,CDR3aa,CDR3nt
TRBV12-3/TRBV12-4,many,NA,TRBJ1-5,CASSFGNGNQPQHF,TGTGCCAGCAGTTTTGGGAACGGCAATCAGCCCCAGCATTTT
TRBV7-9,NA,NA,TRBJ1-1,CASSLPPAGERNTEAFF,TGTGCCAGCAGCTTACCCCCGGCAGGGGAGCGTAACACTGAAGCTTTCTTT
TRBV3-1,NA,NA,TRBJ2-3,CASSQPGTVDTQYF,TGTGCCAGCAGCCAACCCGGGACTGTCGATACGCAGTATTTT
TRBV10-3,few,TRBD1,TRBJ1-1,CAIRTPTGENTEAFF,TGTGCCATCAGGACCCCGACAGGGGAGAACACTGAAGCTTTCTTT
TRBV11-2,NA,TRBD2,TRBJ2-4,CASSFEPGLAVRNIQYF,TGTGCCAGCAGCTTCGAACCGGGACTAGCTGTCAGAAACATTCAGTACTTC
TRBV20-1,NA,TRBD1,TRBJ2-1,CSARADRGLINEQFF,TGCAGTGCTAGGGCGGACAGGGGTCTTATCAATGAGCAGTTCTTC
TRBV5-1,few,TRBD2,TRBJ2-5,CASSWTPALAGEETQYF,TGCGCCAGCAGCTGGACACCCGCACTAGCGGGGGAAGAGACCCAGTACTTC
TRBV5-1,NA,NA,TRBJ2-1,CASSPLIGGGHNEQFF,TGCGCCAGCAGCCCCCTAATTGGCGGGGGCCACAATGAGCAGTTCTTC
TRBV7-2,NA,NA,TRBJ2-7,CASSLWGEQYF,TGTGCCAGCAGCTTATGGGGCGAGCAGTACTTC
TRBV29-1,NA,NA,TRBJ2-3,CSAWRGLGTDTQYF,TGCAGCGCCTGGCGAGGGCTGGGCACAGATACGCAGTATTTT
TRBV12-3/TRBV12-4,few,NA,TRBJ2-5,CASSPPGAVQETQYF,TGTGCCAGCAGTCCCCCGGGGGCAGTACAAGAGACCCAGTACTTC
TRBV12-3/TRBV12-4,NA,TRBD1,TRBJ2-3,CASSFLQGTSTDTQYF,TGTGCCAGCAGTTTTTTACAGGGGACCAGCACAGATACGCAGTATTTT
TRBV11-1,NA,NA,TRBJ2-5,CASSLVFTGITLGETQYF,TGTGCCAGCAGCTTGGTATTTACAGGGATTACCCTAGGAGAGACCCAGTACTTC
TRBV15,NA,TRBD2,TRBJ2-5,CATSRGTLGEGETQYF,TGTGCCACCAGCAGAGGAACTCTAGGGGAGGGAGAGACCCAGTACTTC
TRBV7-2,NA,NA,TRBJ2-7,CASSLSGTLSSYEQYF,TGTGCCAGCAGCTTATCAGGGACCCTGAGCTCCTACGAGCAGTACTTC
TRBV2,once,NA,TRBJ2-7,CASSVQPPEQYF,TGTGCCAGCAGTGTACAGCCCCCCGAGCAGTACTTC
TRBV12-3/TRBV12-4,few,TRBD1,TRBJ1-4,CASSLQDRGSEKLFF,TGTGCCAGCAGTCTCCAGGACAGGGGAAGTGAAAAACTGTTTTTT
TRBV6-1,few,NA,TRBJ1-4,CASPPHRTANEKLFF,TGTGCCAGCCCACCGCACCGGACAGCTAATGAAAAACTGTTTTTT
TRBV6-5,few,TRBD1,TRBJ1-5,CASSRQGTQPQHF,TGTGCCAGCAGTAGACAGGGAACGCAGCCCCAGCATTTT
TRBV7-9,once,NA,TRBJ1-1,CASSLYTEGPNTEAFF,TGTGCCAGCAGCTTATACACAGAGGGCCCTAACACTGAAGCTTTCTTT
TRBV6-1,NA,TRBD2,TRBJ2-7,CASSVGGVINEQYF,TGTGCCAGCAGTGTGGGGGGGGTAATCAACGAGCAGTACTTC
TRBV12-3/TRBV12-4,NA,NA,TRBJ2-5,CASTPGVRETQYF,TGTGCCAGCACCCCGGGGGTCCGAGAGACCCAGTACTTC
TRBV12-3/TRBV12-4,NA,TRBD1,TRBJ2-7,CASSRKETGAQYF,TGTGCCAGCAGTCGGAAAGAAACAGGGGCACAGTACTTC
TRBV12-3/TRBV12-4,few,TRBD2,TRBJ2-7,CASSATSGGWYEQYF,TGTGCCAGCAGCGCCACTAGCGGGGGCTGGTACGAGCAGTACTTC
TRBV4-2,few,NA,TRBJ1-1,CASSQELKWMNTEAFF,TGTGCCAGCAGCCAAGAGCTGAAGTGGATGAACACTGAAGCTTTCTTT
TRBV11-2,NA,TRBD1,TRBJ1-2,CASSLELGQGKGHYGYTF,TGTGCCAGCAGCTTAGAGTTGGGACAGGGAAAAGGGCACTATGGCTACACCTTC
TRBV12-3/TRBV12-4,many,NA,TRBJ1-3,CASRDSSSGNTIYF,TGTGCCAGCAGGGACTCTAGCTCTGGAAACACCATATATTTT